The present T cell receptor beta chain was sequenced within a study of blood T cells in healthy people across ages. The V segment lost 5 bases and the J segment 4 bases; nucleotides outside the gene matches: 17. The CDR3 extends over 18 amino acids. Germline-derived CDR1 and CDR2 are PRHDT and FYEKMQ (reference sequence). Donors gave ten milliliters of peripheral blood apiece. It was with a sample-barcoded 5' primer and a J-beta primer mix that a second PCR of roughly 7 to 12 cycles was run. MiXCR, run by TCRdb on the 5' RACE reads, gives a single entry per CDR3 protein. The repertoire holds 1.6 million or so distinct CDR3 sequences, almost 35% seen once, with roughly 10% in the top ten.

V is TRBV13 and J is TRBJ2-5; 9 nucleotides line up with TRBD1. This TCR was recovered from a woman in her twenties or thirties in good health. Sample: blood. The DNA for the CDR3 is TGTGCCAGCAGCCTGAGGGACAGGGCCATAAGAGGGGGAGAGACCCAGTACTTC. Protein product: CASSLRDRAIRGGETQYF.